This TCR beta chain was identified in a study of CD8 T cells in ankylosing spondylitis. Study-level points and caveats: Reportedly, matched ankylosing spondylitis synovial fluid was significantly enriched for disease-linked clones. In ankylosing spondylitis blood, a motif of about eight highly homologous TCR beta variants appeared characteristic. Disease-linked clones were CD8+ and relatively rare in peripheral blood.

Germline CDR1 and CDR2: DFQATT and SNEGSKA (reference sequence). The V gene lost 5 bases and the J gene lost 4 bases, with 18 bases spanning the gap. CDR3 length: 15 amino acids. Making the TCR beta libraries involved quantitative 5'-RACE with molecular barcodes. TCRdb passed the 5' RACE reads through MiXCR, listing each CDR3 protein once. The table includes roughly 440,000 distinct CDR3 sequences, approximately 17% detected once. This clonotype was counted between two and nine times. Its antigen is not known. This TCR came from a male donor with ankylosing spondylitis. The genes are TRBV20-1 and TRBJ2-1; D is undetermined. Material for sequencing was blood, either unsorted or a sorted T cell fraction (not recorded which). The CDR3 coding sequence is TGCAGTGCTCCGATCCCACCAACCACGTACAATGAGCAGTTCTTC. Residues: CSAPIPPTTYNEQFF.